These 24 T cell receptor beta chains came from one sample sequenced in a study of blood T cell repertoires in COVID-19. Method: immunoSEQ multiplex PCR; TCRdb's copy keeps in-frame clones and lacks some. Of hundreds of thousands of clones listed, around 83% are singletons. The specimen was peripheral blood. These TCRs come from a woman aged 45-59 years with acute or convalescent COVID-19.

This clone showed up just a few times. V usage is TRBV6-5 and J usage is TRBJ2-3; tentatively, D is TRBD1 (8 bases). V was cut by 4 bases and J by 6 bases, with 17 bases left in between. Germline loops: CDR1 MNHEY, CDR2 SVGAGI. This CDR3 has 15 amino acids. CDR3 nucleotide sequence: TGTGCCAGCAGTTCACAGGGGGAGGGGTACGATACGCAGTATTTT. Its protein is CASSSQGEGYDTQYF.

This chain connects TRBV7-2 to TRBJ2-2, with D possibly TRBD2 on 6 matching bases. Germline-derived CDR1 and CDR2 are SGHTA and FQGNSA. The germline V and J ends were trimmed by 5 bases and 4 bases, with 11 bases remaining between them. CDR3 size: 14 residues. CDR3 residues: CASSTEGRTGELFF. The CDR3 nucleotides are TGTGCCAGCAGCACGGAGGGGCGCACCGGGGAGCTGTTTTTT.

The V call is TRBV6-1, the J call TRBJ2-2; TRBD1 agrees at 10 bases. Germline trimming cut 4 bases from V and 4 bases from J; bases unmatched to any gene: 6. This CDR3 contains 16 residues. Per the germline V gene, CDR1 is MNHNS and CDR2 is SASEGT. DNA for the CDR3: TGTGCCAGCAGTGGCAGGGACAGGGGCAGCACCGGGGAGCTGTTTTTT. Amino acids: CASSGRDRGSTGELFF.

V and J are TRBV30 and TRBJ1-1; TRBD1 aligns across 8 bases. This CDR3 region has 13 residues. The V segment lost 5 bases and the J segment 4 bases; nucleotides outside the gene matches: 6. Looked up from germline, CDR1 is GTSNPN and CDR2 is SVGIG (reference sequence). The CDR3 DNA follows: TGTGCCTGGGCGCAGGGGGCGGTCACTGAAGCTTTCTTT. Translation: CAWAQGAVTEAFF.

CDR3 sequence (DNA): TGTGCCTGGAGTTACGGACAAGGAGGGTCTGGGGCCAACGTCCTGACTTTC. Protein: CAWSYGQGGSGANVLTF. The V and J genes are TRBV30 and TRBJ2-6; possible D gene TRBD2, 6 bases. Germline CDR1 and CDR2: GTSNPN and SVGIG (reference sequence). V lost 2 bases and J lost 1, with 15 bases in between. This CDR3 is built from 17 residues.

J is TRBJ2-7 and V is TRBV28, with 9 bases aligning to TRBD2. V shed 7 bases and J 7 bases; nucleotides not matched to a gene: 8. Germline values: CDR1 MDHEN, CDR2 SYDVKM. This CDR3 has 13 amino acids. DNA of the CDR3: TGTGCCAGCACCCTAGCGGGACTATGGGAGCAGTACTTC. Encoded protein: CASTLAGLWEQYF.

The chain employs TRBV11-2 and TRBJ2-7; a possible D gene is TRBD1 (5 bases). CDR3 length: 13 residues. Trimming took 5 bases from V and 6 from J, leaving 14 bases between them. Germline-derived CDR1 and CDR2 are SGHAT and FQNNGV. CDR3 DNA: TGTGCCAGCAGCCCACAACCAGGGCTCGAGCAGTACTTC. Amino acid sequence: CASSPQPGLEQYF.

The V gene is TRBV21-1, the J gene TRBJ2-7; TRBD2 is the table's D call, not checked against the DNA. TRBV21-1 is a recognized pseudogene. The CDR3 covers 14 residues. CDR3 sequence: CASSKGGGSYEQYF. The CDR3 DNA reads TGTGCCAGCAGCAAAGGAGGCGGCTCCTACGAGCAGTACTTC.

The rearrangement joins TRBV10-3 to TRBJ2-1; 7 bases line up with TRBD2. Looked up from germline, CDR1 is ENHRY and CDR2 is SYGVKD. This CDR3 has 13 residues. The V gene end was trimmed by 7 bases and the J gene end by 7 bases; junction bases not matched to a gene: 7. CDR3 sequence (DNA): TGTGCCATCAAGAGGGAGGGCGGGAATGAGCAGTTCTTC. Protein sequence: CAIKREGGNEQFF.

This chain links TRBV24-1 with TRBJ2-1; 9 nucleotides align to TRBD1. The CDR3 spans 15 residues. Germline V gene data show CDR1 as KGHDR and CDR2 as SFDVKD. Losses at the gene ends were 4 bases for V and 7 bases for J; bases not matched to a gene: 7. CDR3 nucleotide sequence: TGTGCCACCAGTGACCCCGGACAGGGGAGAAATGAGCAGTTCTTC. This translates into CATSDPGQGRNEQFF.

A remark on this clone: One end of the junction varies from germline; a read error may be responsible. The chain combines TRBV7-2 with TRBJ2-5, with TRBD2 matching 11 bases. The CDR3 contains 13 residues. In germline, CDR1 is SGHTA, CDR2 FQGNSA. The CDR3 DNA sequence: TGTGCCAGCAGCTTGACTAGCGGGATCTTCAGGGACTTC. Residues: CASSLTSGIFRDF.

This rearrangement joins TRBV19 to TRBJ1-4; D is ambiguous. This CDR3 contains 16 residues. Trimming left V 5 bases short and J 0 bases short, with 13 bases between. The germline gives CDR1 LNHDA, CDR2 SQIVND (reference sequence). CDR3 region: CASSGQVRATNEKLFF. The CDR3 region has the DNA TGTGCCAGTAGTGGCCAGGTGCGTGCAACTAATGAAAAACTGTTTTTT.

This clone showed up just a few times. V and J are TRBV27 and TRBJ2-2, with D perhaps TRBD1 (6 bases). The CDR3 runs 15 residues. Trimming took off 5 bases at V and 4 bases at J, with 14 bases between the two ends. Germline values: CDR1 MNHEY, CDR2 SMNVEV (reference sequence). In DNA form, the CDR3 reads TGTGCCAGCAGTGGAAGGGGGACAATCACCGGGGAGCTGTTTTTT. Its protein is CASSGRGTITGELFF.

Note on this clone: This sample also contains other DNA sequences that code for the same CDR3. The chain recombines TRBV19 with TRBJ1-5; maybe TRBD1 (5 bases). V was trimmed by 1 base and J by 4 bases, leaving 8 bases between them. The CDR3 sequence is 14 residues long. Germline V gives CDR1 LNHDA, CDR2 SQIVND (reference sequence). The CDR3 loop is CASSIGRGNQPQHF. The CDR3 DNA reads as TGTGCCAGTAGTATAGGAAGGGGAAATCAGCCCCAGCATTTT. The full variable domain, its missing parts supplied by reference TRBV19 and TRBJ1-5, is DGGITQSPKYLFRKEGQNVTLSCEQNLNHDAMYWYRQDPGQGLRLIYYSQIVNDFQKGDIAEGYSVSREKKESFPLTVTSAQKNPTAFYLCASSIGRGNQPQHFGDGTRLSIL.

This chain joins TRBV28 and TRBJ2-5; 10 bases align to TRBD2. The V gene's germline CDR1 is MDHEN and CDR2 SYDVKM. Trimming at V came to 5 bases and at J to 0 bases, leaving 3 bases not matched to a gene. The length of the CDR3 is 15 residues. The CDR3 DNA reads as TGTGCCAGCAGTAACCTAGCGGGGGACCAAGAGACCCAGTACTTC. This sequence encodes CASSNLAGDQETQYF.

V usage is TRBV7-9 and J usage is TRBJ1-1, with 8 positions matching TRBD1. The V segment lost 6 bases and the J segment 4 bases; nucleotides outside the gene matches: 4. Looked up from germline, CDR1 is SEHNR and CDR2 is FQNEAQ (reference sequence). The CDR3 loop spans 13 amino acids. The CDR3 here is CASRDRGVTEAFF. For the CDR3, the DNA is TGTGCCAGCAGAGACAGGGGCGTCACTGAAGCTTTCTTT.

Note on this clone: This sample includes further DNA sequences coding for the same CDR3. DNA for the CDR3: TGTGCCAGCAGCTTGACGCAGGGGGCAGGGGAGACCCAGTACTTC. Its translation: CASSLTQGAGETQYF. This chain uses TRBV5-4 with TRBJ2-5, with 8 bases that match TRBD1. The CDR3 extends over 15 amino acids. Germline CDR1 SGHNT, CDR2 YYREEE (reference sequence). With V trimmed by 1 base and J by 5 bases, 7 bases remained unmatched.

This chain links TRBV11-3 with TRBJ2-1; TRBD2 matches 12 bases. The CDR3 length is 15 residues. The V segment lost 5 bases and the J segment 5 bases; nucleotides outside the gene matches: 4. Germline V CDR1 and CDR2: SGHNT, YENEEA. The CDR3 bases are TGTGCCAGCAGCCCCGGACTAGCGGGAAACAATGAGCAGTTCTTC. This encodes CASSPGLAGNNEQFF.

The chain joins TRBV5-1 to TRBJ1-4; D not certain. V was trimmed by 4 bases and J by 0 bases, leaving 4 bases between them. Per germline, CDR1 SGHRS and CDR2 YFSETQ. The CDR3 consists of 13 residues. CDR3 residues: CASSLATNEKLFF. CDR3 sequence (DNA): TGCGCCAGCAGCCTAGCAACTAATGAAAAACTGTTTTTT.

V gene TRBV7-9 combines with J gene TRBJ2-7, with 11 positions matching TRBD2. J was trimmed by 1 base and V by 5 bases; bases with no gene match: 10. CDR3 length: 17 residues. The germline gives CDR1 SEHNR, CDR2 FQNEAQ (reference sequence). In nucleotides, the CDR3 is TGTGCCAGCAGCCCCACCCTAGCGGGAGGTCCTTCCTACGAGCAGTACTTC. Translation: CASSPTLAGGPSYEQYF.

CDR3 protein: CASSPQTDKNTEAFF. CDR3 nucleotide sequence: TGCGCCAGCAGCCCCCAAACCGACAAGAACACTGAAGCTTTCTTT. This chain joins TRBV5-1 and TRBJ1-1, with unresolved D. Germline V gene lookup returns CDR1 SGHRS and CDR2 YFSETQ. CDR3 length: 15 residues. The V end lost 4 bases, the J end lost 1 base, and 14 bases lay between the germline ends.

The chain recombines TRBV5-4 with TRBJ1-1; 7 bases map to TRBD1. Germline CDR1 SGHNT, CDR2 YYREEE (reference sequence). The CDR3 is 13 residues long. Trimming removed 4 bases from V and 7 bases from J; junction bases left unmatched: 7. CDR3 region: CASSPGTAFEAFF. The CDR3 coding sequence is TGTGCCAGCAGCCCCGGGACAGCATTTGAAGCTTTCTTT.

Notes on this clone: Other nucleotide sequences in the sample specify the same CDR3. The chain carries TRBV5-1 and TRBJ2-7; 7 bases fit TRBD2. This CDR3 is 14 amino acids long. The germline CDR1 and CDR2 sequences are SGHRS and YFSETQ. V was clipped by 4 bases and J by 2 bases; unmatched bases: 6. CDR3 nucleotide sequence: TGCGCCAGCAGCCCTAGCGGAAGAGCCTACGAGCAGTACTTC. It codes for CASSPSGRAYEQYF. The full variable domain, its missing parts supplied by reference TRBV5-1 and TRBJ2-7, is KAGVTQTPRYLIKTRGQQVTLSCSPISGHRSVSWYQQTPGQGLQFLFEYFSETQRNKGNFPGRFSGRQFSNSRSEMNVSTLELGDSALYLCASSPSGRAYEQYFGPGTRLTVT.

This chain uses TRBV30 with TRBJ2-7; a weak D match, TRBD2 (6 bases). In germline, CDR1 is GTSNPN, CDR2 SVGIG (reference sequence). The CDR3 totals 14 residues. Trimming removed 3 bases from V and 3 bases from J, with 15 bases in between. Here the CDR3 reads CAWRAAGRDYEQYF. CDR3 in DNA: TGTGCCTGGAGGGCAGCGGGCAGGGACTACGAGCAGTACTTC.